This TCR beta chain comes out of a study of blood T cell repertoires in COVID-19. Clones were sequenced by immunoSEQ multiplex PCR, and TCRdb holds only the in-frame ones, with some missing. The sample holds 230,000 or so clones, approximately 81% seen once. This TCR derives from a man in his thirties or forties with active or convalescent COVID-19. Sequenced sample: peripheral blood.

Here the CDR3 reads CASRAGLNYGYTF. The CDR3 DNA reads as TGTGCCAGCAGGGCGGGACTGAATTATGGCTACACCTTC. This chain links TRBV28 with TRBJ1-2, with D tentatively TRBD1 (5 bases). The V end lost 6 bases, the J end lost 5 bases, and 13 bases lay between the germline ends. Germline V gives CDR1 MDHEN, CDR2 SYDVKM. The CDR3 is 13 amino acids.